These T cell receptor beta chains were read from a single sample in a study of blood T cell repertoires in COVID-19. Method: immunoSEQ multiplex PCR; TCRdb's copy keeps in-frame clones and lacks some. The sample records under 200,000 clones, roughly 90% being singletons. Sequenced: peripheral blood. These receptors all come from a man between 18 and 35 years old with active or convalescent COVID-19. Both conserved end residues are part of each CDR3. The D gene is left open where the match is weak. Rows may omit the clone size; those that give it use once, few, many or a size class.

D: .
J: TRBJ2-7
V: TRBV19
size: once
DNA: TGTGCCCTCCACCCGTCTCGGTTGATTTACGAGCAGTACTTC
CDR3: CALHPSRLIYEQYF

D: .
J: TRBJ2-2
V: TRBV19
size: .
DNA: TGTGCCAGTAGTAACATGAACACCGGGGAGCTGTTTTTT
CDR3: CASSNMNTGELFF

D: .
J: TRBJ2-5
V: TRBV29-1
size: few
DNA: TGCAGCGTTGAAGGAACAGGCCTCGAAGAGACCCAGTACTTC
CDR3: CSVEGTGLEETQYF

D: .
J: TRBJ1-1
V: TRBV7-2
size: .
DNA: TGTGCCAGCAGTTTCCTGGCGGCAAACACTGAAGCTTTCTTT
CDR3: CASSFLAANTEAFF

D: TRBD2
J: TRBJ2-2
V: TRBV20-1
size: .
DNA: TGCAGTGCTAGTGGGTCTAGCGGGGGGCTCGGGGAGCTGTTTTTT
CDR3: CSASGSSGGLGELFF

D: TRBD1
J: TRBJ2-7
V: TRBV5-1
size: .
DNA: TGCGCCAGCAGCGGAGGACAGGGGGGGACCTACGAGCAGTACTTC
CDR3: CASSGGQGGTYEQYF

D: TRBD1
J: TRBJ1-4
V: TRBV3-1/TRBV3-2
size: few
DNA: TGTGCCAGCAGCCAGGCAGGGGGCCATGCAACTAATGAAAAACTGTTTTTT
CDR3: CASSQAGGHATNEKLFF

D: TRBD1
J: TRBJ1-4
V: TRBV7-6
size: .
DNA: TGTGCCAGCAGCTTGGGGACAGGGGGTGAGGTAACTGAAAAACTGTTTTTT
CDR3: CASSLGTGGEVTEKLFF

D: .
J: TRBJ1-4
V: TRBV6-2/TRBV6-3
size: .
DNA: TGTGCCAGCAGTACGGACGGCGGGGGAAAACTGTTTTTT
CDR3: CASSTDGGGKLFF

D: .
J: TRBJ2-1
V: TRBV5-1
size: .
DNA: TGCGCCAGCAGCAAGGGGGTGGGTGGAAGCTCCTACAATGAGCAGTTCTTC
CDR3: CASSKGVGGSSYNEQFF

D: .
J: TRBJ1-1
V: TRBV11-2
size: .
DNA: TGTGCCAGCAGCCCAGTTTTGTACAAGAACACTGAAGCTTTCTTT
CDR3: CASSPVLYKNTEAFF